The clone carrying this TCR beta chain was seen a few times. Its antigen remains unknown. These data come from a study of cytomegalovirus exposure and HLA in healthy donors. Study results and limitations: CMV antigen specificity of a few CMV-associated chains was confirmed in vitro.

V lost 5 bases and J lost 0, with 17 bases in between. The CDR3 contains 17 residues. In germline, CDR1 is LNHDA, CDR2 SQIVND (reference sequence). 13 Jbeta primers and 60 Vbeta primers were used for the PCR. Sequencing was performed with immunoSEQ multiplex PCR; in TCRdb, only in-frame clones are kept and a portion is missing. This table holds some 170,000 clones, about 9.4% found once. The source is a woman aged 25 to 39 in good health and CMV-seropositive. Sequencing was performed on PBMCs. The chain uses TRBV19 and TRBJ1-3; D possibly corresponds to TRBD1 (6 bases). The CDR3 reads CASSSLWTAISGNTIYF. CDR3 DNA: TGTGCCAGTAGTTCCTTGTGGACAGCGATCTCTGGAAACACCATATATTTT.